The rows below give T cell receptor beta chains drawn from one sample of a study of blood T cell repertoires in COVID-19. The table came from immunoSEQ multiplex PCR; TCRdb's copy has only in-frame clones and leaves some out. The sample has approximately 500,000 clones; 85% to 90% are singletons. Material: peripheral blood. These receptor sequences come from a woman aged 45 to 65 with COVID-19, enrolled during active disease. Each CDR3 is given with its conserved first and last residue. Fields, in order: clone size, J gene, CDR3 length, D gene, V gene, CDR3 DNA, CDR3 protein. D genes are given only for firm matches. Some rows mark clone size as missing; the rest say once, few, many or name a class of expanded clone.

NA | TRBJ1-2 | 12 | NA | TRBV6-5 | TGTGCCAGCAGTCCCCGCGGGAGGGGCTACACCTTC | CASSPRGRGYTF
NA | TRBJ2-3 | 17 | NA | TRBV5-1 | TGCGCCAGCAGCTTGGGATGGGGGGCGGGGGAAGCAGATACGCAGTATTTT | CASSLGWGAGEADTQYF
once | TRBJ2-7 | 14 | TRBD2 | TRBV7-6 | TGTGCCAGCAGCGGCGGGGGGCACTCCTACGAGCAGTACTTC | CASSGGGHSYEQYF
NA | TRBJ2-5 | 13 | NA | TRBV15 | TGTGCCACCAGTCAGGGTTGGAAGGAGACCCAGTACTTC | CATSQGWKETQYF
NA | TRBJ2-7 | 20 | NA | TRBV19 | TGTGCCAGTAGTAGGCCTTCGACGAAGGGGAGGCCCTCGGACTACTACGAGCAGTACTTC | CASSRPSTKGRPSDYYEQYF
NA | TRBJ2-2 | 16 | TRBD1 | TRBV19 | TGTGCCAGTAGTATAGGAGCGGGACAGGGGACCGGGGAGCTGTTTTTT | CASSIGAGQGTGELFF
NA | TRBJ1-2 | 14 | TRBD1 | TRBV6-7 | TGTGCCAGCAGTTGGCCAGGGGGCCCTGGTGGCTACACCTTC | CASSWPGGPGGYTF
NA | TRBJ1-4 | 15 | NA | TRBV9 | TGTGCCAGCACGTCAGGGGATGCAACTAATGAAAAACTGTTTTTT | CASTSGDATNEKLFF
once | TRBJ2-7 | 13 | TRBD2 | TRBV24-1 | TGTGCCACCAGTAGCGGGGGGAGGAACGAGCAGTACTTC | CATSSGGRNEQYF
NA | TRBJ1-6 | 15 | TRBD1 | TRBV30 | TGTGCCTGGAGCAGACAGGGGGTAGGGAATTCACCCCTCCACTTT | CAWSRQGVGNSPLHF
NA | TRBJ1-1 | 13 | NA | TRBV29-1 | TGCAGCGTTGAAAGTGGGGGCAACACTGAAGCTTTCTTT | CSVESGGNTEAFF
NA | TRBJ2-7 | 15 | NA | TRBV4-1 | TGCGCCAGCAGCCAAGATTTGGACAGAGCCTACGAGCAGTACTTC | CASSQDLDRAYEQYF
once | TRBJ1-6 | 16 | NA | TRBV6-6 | TGTGCCAGCAGTTACGCTACCGGGACAATTCAATCACCCCTCCACTTT | CASSYATGTIQSPLHF
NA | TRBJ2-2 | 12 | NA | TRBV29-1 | TGCAGCGTTGGGAGGGTGTCCGGGGAGCTGTTTTTT | CSVGRVSGELFF
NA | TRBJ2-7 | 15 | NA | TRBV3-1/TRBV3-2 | TGTGCCAGCAGCCAAGGGCGGGGTAGCTCCTACGAGCAGTACTTC | CASSQGRGSSYEQYF
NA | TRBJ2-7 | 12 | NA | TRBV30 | TGTGCCTGGAGTGTAGGAGACTACGAGCAGTACTTC | CAWSVGDYEQYF